The clone carrying this T cell receptor (beta chain) has ten or more counts. This record comes from a study of T cells in Graves' hyperthyroidism and ophthalmopathy. Study-level information: Upon initial diagnosis and before any treatment, peripheral blood was collected.

RNA transcripts served as the template for amplifying TCR beta CDR3 regions. Researchers ran a first-round RT-PCR on the TCR CDR3 using the HTBI primer set. TCRdb re-called the multiplex PCR reads with MiXCR, one entry per CDR3 protein. Here the sample spans approximately 700,000 distinct CDR3 sequences, about 16% being singletons. Germline CDR1 is MNHNY and CDR2 is SVGAGI (reference sequence). The CDR3 has 13 residues. With V trimmed by 0 bases and J by 9 bases, 0 bases remained unmatched. This chain connects TRBV6-6 to TRBJ2-3, with 10 positions matching TRBD2. Sequenced material: blood. The origin of this receptor is a man aged 18-30 years with Graves' hyperthyroidism. The CDR3 bases are TGTGCCAGCAGTTACTCGGGACTAGCGACGCAGTATTTT. This encodes CASSYSGLATQYF.